This T cell receptor beta chain stems from a study of post-analysis software for immune sequencing data (dated by TCRdb to the mid-2010s). About the study as a whole: Relapsing-remitting, secondary progressive and progressive-relapsing multiple sclerosis were recorded as disease courses, and subtype annotation was lacking for some patients. A subset of samples was prepared in parallel using single-end sample barcoding, then pooled and co-amplified after Illumina adapter ligation. The multiple sclerosis patient repertoires were compared with roughly twelve previously published healthy control repertoires from donors aged 6 to 25 years. Overall results and qualifications from the work: The control group was slightly older than the multiple sclerosis patient group. When samples were clustered directly using the F measure, samples prepared in the same batch co-clustered strongly, which prompted a batch-effect correction. Significantly higher frequencies in patients than in controls were found for a handful of TRBV segments, including TRBV5-6, TRBV5-1 and TRBV20-1. Compared with controls, multiple sclerosis patients had significantly lower normalized Chao1 diversity, a finding suggesting substantial peripheral T-cell clonal expansion.

This clonotype was seen a few times. Its antigen target is currently unknown. Per-base qualities were not stored, and no clone one base away is much larger. Library preparation employed PCR. TCRdb lists the instrument as Illumina HiSeq 2500. To reduce PCR and sequencing biases, unique molecular identifiers were built into the TCR beta cDNA libraries. Some 500,000 cDNA molecules were obtained for every 1 to 10 million input T cells, so each molecule roughly corresponded to one T cell. The patient libraries were prepared and sequenced with the same protocol used for the earlier healthy control dataset. Samples belonging to the same batch were prepared together, multiplexed and sequenced on a shared HiSeq lane. As for the original processing: Raw barcoded reads were processed with MIGEC, discarding single-read molecular identifier groups before consensus assembly and CDR3 extraction. Clonotype tables were post-analysed with VDJtools, and diversity was normalized by down-sampling all datasets to the smallest sample size. Repertoire overlap clustering matched CDR3 amino acid but not nucleotide sequences to correct batch-related cross-sample contamination. TCRdb reprocessed the public reads (quality trimming at Q25 with fastp, clone calling with MiXCR) and kept in-frame beta chains. Rows are unified per CDR3 protein, each entry keeping the most common DNA and genes. The V and J calls were determined by TCRdb, not by the authors. Counted in this sample were about 570,000 distinct CDR3 sequences; roughly 34% of them appeared once. Together, the top ten hold 4.5% to 7.5% of the sample.

TCR beta repertoires were profiled from peripheral blood of roughly 13 young patients with multiple sclerosis to demonstrate the VDJtools post-analysis software. Multiple sclerosis patients were children and adolescents aged about 6 to 15 years. CDR1 DFQATT and CDR2 SNEGSKA were looked up in the germline V gene (reference sequence). The CDR3 contains 13 residues, cysteine and phenylalanine counted. Only the CDR3 region is kept as DNA, spanning 39 bases read in frame from base 1. From V the trimming removes 5 bases and from J it removes 0 bases, while the gene matches leave 1 base of the junction unaccounted for.

The specimen sequenced was blood. The chain uses TRBV20-1 and TRBJ1-2; TRBD1 aligns with 9 central bases. The TCR sequence derives from a girl under 18 with multiple sclerosis. The sequence in DNA is TGCAGTGCTGGGGACAGGGCTAACTATGGCTACACCTTC. This translates into CSAGDRANYGYTF.